Below are 7 T cell receptor beta chains sequenced from a single sample in a study of Graves' ophthalmopathy and Graves' hyperthyroidism (dated by TCRdb to 2016 to 2018). This sample was sequenced with an Illumina HiSeq 2000. TCR beta CDR3 regions were amplified from RNA transcripts for repertoire sequencing. The first round of RT-PCR was done with HTBI primers and the Qiagen OneStep RT-PCR kit, and was followed by a second round of multiplex PCR, then size selection and purification. Clones were called with MiXCR by TCRdb after fastp trimmed the public reads at Q25, and only in-frame beta chains were retained. For every CDR3 protein sequence, its rows merge into one entry that carries the most common genes and DNA. Counted in this sample were roughly 400,000 distinct CDR3 sequences; approximately 15% of them appeared once. The leading ten clones occupy 5.5% to 8% of the sample. Material: peripheral blood. The receptors here all came from a woman aged 18-30 years with stable Graves' hyperthyroidism. Donor details come from another sample of the same person, matched by shared clones.

This clonotype was observed a few times. The V gene is TRBV7-9, the J gene TRBJ2-7; D is perhaps TRBD1 (5 bases). V was shortened by 5 bases and J by 10 bases, with 15 bases between the two germline ends. The CDR3 is made up of 12 amino acids. Germline CDR1 and CDR2: SEHNR and FQNEAQ (reference sequence). Here the CDR3 reads CASSPLGALQYF. CDR3 in DNA: TGTGCCAGCAGCCCTCTTGGGGCACTACAGTACTTC.

This clonotype has more than one count but fewer than ten. The chain combines TRBV4-1 with TRBJ2-7; D perhaps matches TRBD1 (6 bases). The CDR3 spans 14 residues. The V and J ends lost 0 bases and 5 bases respectively, with 11 bases between them. Per germline, CDR1 MGHRA and CDR2 YSYEKL. CDR3 amino acids: CASSQDGSGDEQYF. The CDR3 DNA follows: TGCGCCAGCAGCCAAGATGGGTCAGGGGACGAGCAGTACTTC.

This clonotype was seen repeatedly, ten times or more. CDR3 sequence: CASSPTGRKDTGELFF. As DNA, the CDR3 is TGTGCCAGCAGCCCTACAGGGAGGAAGGACACCGGGGAGCTGTTTTTT. The V and J genes are TRBV11-1 and TRBJ2-2; possibly TRBD1 or TRBD2 for D (6 bases each). The CDR3 totals 16 residues. Germline CDR1 SGHAT, CDR2 FQDESV (reference sequence). Between the trimmed V and J ends, which lost 5 bases and 3 bases, there was a span of 16 bases.

To note about this clonotype: Without the conserved terminal phenylalanine or tryptophan, this CDR3 likely stems from a read error. The rearrangement joins TRBV27 to TRBJ1-5; D may be TRBD1 (5 bases). Germline CDR1 and CDR2: MNHEY and SMNVEV (reference sequence). The ends were cut back, 6 bases at V and 2 bases at J, with 17 bases in the middle. The CDR3 runs 16 residues. CDR3 nucleotides: TGTGCCAGCAGACGAAGGTCAGGGTTCGGCAATCAGCCCCAGCATTTG. As protein: CASRRRSGFGNQPQHL.

This clonotype was seen at least ten times. The V and J genes are TRBV19 and TRBJ1-2, with D unresolved. Between the trimmed V and J ends, which lost 3 bases and 2 bases, there was a span of 16 bases. CDR3 length: 16 amino acids. Germline CDR1 and CDR2: LNHDA and SQIVND (reference sequence). For the CDR3, the DNA is TGTGCCAGTAGTATGGGCGGCAGGCTTGGCAACTATGGCTACACCTTC. Translation: CASSMGGRLGNYGYTF.

This clonotype has a handful of counts. This sequence may be a read error, since a much larger clone differs from it by one base. V and J are TRBV11-3 and TRBJ2-7; D unresolved. Trimming pared 4 bases from V and 7 bases from J, leaving 20 bases between. This CDR3 has 15 amino acids. CDR1 is SGHNT, CDR2 YENEEA, per germline. CDR3 nucleotide sequence: TGTGCCAGCAGCTCATTCCTGGACCCCGAGAGGGAGCAGTACTTC. Translated: CASSSFLDPEREQYF. Full variable domain (missing parts from reference TRBV11-3 and TRBJ2-7): EAGVVQSPRYKIIEKKQPVAFWCNPISGHNTLYWYLQNLGQGPELLIRYENEEAVDDSQLPKDRFSAERLKGVDSTLKIQPAELGDSAVYLCASSSFLDPEREQYFGPGTRLTVT.

In this sample, this clonotype turned up many times. V usage is TRBV19 and J usage is TRBJ2-7; TRBD1 matches 8 bases. V gave up 3 bases and J gave up 2 bases; unmatched junction bases: 6. Per the germline V gene, CDR1 is LNHDA and CDR2 is SQIVND (reference sequence). CDR3 size: 15 residues. The CDR3 region has the DNA TGTGCCAGTAGTATGGTGGGGGACAGGACCTACGAGCAGTACTTC. It yields the protein CASSMVGDRTYEQYF.